Listed here are 19 T cell receptor beta chains from one sample, sequenced in a study of T cell responses to AZD1222 COVID-19 vaccine. The protocol was immunoSEQ multiplex PCR, while the TCRdb copy is restricted to in-frame clones and leaves out a portion. The profile covers about 150,000 clones, with roughly 87% appearing a single time and approximately 5.1% taken by the ten largest. This material consisted of peripheral blood, taken on day 0 of AZD1222 vaccination. Source of these receptors: an adult in good health.

The chain has TRBV5-1 and TRBJ1-1; the match to TRBD1 covers 7 bases. V shed 2 bases and J 0 bases; nucleotides not matched to a gene: 7. Germline V gene sequence: CDR1 SGHRS, CDR2 YFSETQ. This CDR3 has 16 residues. The CDR3 DNA is TGCGCCAGCAGCTTCGGAGGGGGCGCGATGAACACTGAAGCTTTCTTT. It yields the protein CASSFGGGAMNTEAFF.

The rearrangement uses TRBV18 and TRBJ1-4; 7 bases match TRBD1. The CDR3 contains 14 residues. V dropped 3 bases and J dropped 4; count of bases not matched to a gene: 2. Per germline, CDR1 KGHSH and CDR2 LQKENI. This CDR3 is CASSPTGSNEKLFF. The CDR3 nucleotides are TGTGCCAGCTCACCGACAGGGAGTAATGAAAAACTGTTTTTT.

V is TRBV3-1 (or the pseudogene TRBV3-2) and J is TRBJ2-1; 12 nucleotides agree with TRBD2. V shed 2 bases, J shed 9 bases, and the junction held 5 bases outside the gene matches. Germline assignment: CDR1 LGHDT and CDR2 YNNKEL (reference sequence). CDR3 length equals 15 residues. The CDR3 sequence is CASSQLAGGSSEQFF. CDR3 DNA: TGTGCCAGCAGCCAACTAGCGGGAGGGAGTAGTGAGCAGTTCTTC.

This clone was seen just once. This chain uses TRBV21-1 with TRBJ2-1. TRBV21-1 is deemed a pseudogene. The CDR3 contains 13 residues. This chain's CDR3 is CASRRGLYNEQFF. The CDR3 coding sequence is TGTGCCAGCCGTCGGGGGCTATACAATGAGCAGTTCTTC.

This clone was counted only a few times. This chain links TRBV18 with TRBJ1-1; D not certain. The CDR3 spans 12 residues. Germline loops: CDR1 KGHSH, CDR2 LQKENI. Trimming cost V 2 bases and J 5 bases, with 6 bases left between them. CDR3 sequence reads: CASSPYRTEAFF. Written as DNA, the CDR3 is TGTGCCAGCTCACCATACCGGACTGAAGCTTTCTTT.

In nucleotides, the CDR3 is TGTGCCAGCAGCCAAGTCCGTGGAAACACCATATATTTT. Protein: CASSQVRGNTIYF. The chain recombines TRBV11-2 with TRBJ1-3; D not resolved. Trimming cost V 5 bases and J 3 bases, with 8 bases left between them. CDR3 length equals 13 residues. Germline V gene data show CDR1 as SGHAT and CDR2 as FQNNGV.

This clone appeared a few times. V and J are TRBV29-1 and TRBJ1-1, with D unresolved. The ends were cut back, 5 bases at V and 2 bases at J, with 9 bases in the middle. The CDR3 is 12 residues long. In germline, CDR1 is SQVTM, CDR2 ANQGSEA. The CDR3 bases are TGCAGCGTTTTAGCAGCCAACACTGAAGCTTTCTTT. Protein: CSVLAANTEAFF.

The rearrangement uses TRBV10-2 and TRBJ2-3; D is uncertain. Trimming shortened V by 10 bases and J by 2 bases, and 16 bases separated the two germline ends. There are 14 residues in the CDR3. The germline CDR1 and CDR2 sequences are WSHSY and SAAADI. CDR3 nucleotides: TGCGCCACGGGTTCCCGCCCTGACACAGATACGCAGTATTTT. The encoded protein is CATGSRPDTDTQYF.

This clone appeared once. This sequence joins TRBV6-2 or TRBV6-3 and TRBJ2-1; D not resolved. This CDR3 is built from 13 residues. The ends were cut back, 6 bases at V and 3 bases at J, with 9 bases in the middle. CDR1 MNHEY and CDR2 SVGEGT come from the germline V gene. The CDR3 region is CASSPTLYNEQFF. In nucleotides, the CDR3 is TGTGCCAGCAGCCCGACCCTCTACAATGAGCAGTTCTTC.

The chain is built from TRBV11-2 and TRBJ2-1; 10 nucleotides line up with TRBD2. This CDR3 is 15 amino acids long. CDR1 and CDR2 from the germline V gene are SGHAT and FQNNGV. J gave up 6 bases and V 5 bases, and 7 bases lay outside the gene matches. CDR3 coding DNA: TGTGCCAGCAGCGTAACTAGCGGGGCTAGCAATGAGCAGTTCTTC. Encoded protein: CASSVTSGASNEQFF.

CDR3 in DNA: TGTGCCAGCTCATTTGACAGGGGGCAGGGACAGCCCCAGCATTTT. Protein product: CASSFDRGQGQPQHF. This chain connects TRBV18 to TRBJ1-5, with 10 bases aligning to TRBD1. Germline V lookup: CDR1 KGHSH, CDR2 LQKENI. With V trimmed by 5 bases and J by 7 bases, 8 bases remained unmatched. This CDR3 contains 15 residues.

The chain is built from TRBV6-2 or TRBV6-3 and TRBJ2-7; 14 nucleotides agree with TRBD2. The germline CDR1 and CDR2 sequences are MNHEY and SVGEGT. J gave up 0 bases and V 6 bases, and 4 bases lay outside the gene matches. The CDR3 runs to 16 residues. For the CDR3, the DNA is TGTGCCAGCAGCAGACTAGCGGGAGGGCCCTCCTACGAGCAGTACTTC. It yields the protein CASSRLAGGPSYEQYF.

The V gene is TRBV5-4, the J gene TRBJ2-3; D is undetermined. Trimming left V 0 bases short and J 3 bases short, with 5 bases between. Looked up from germline, CDR1 is SGHNT and CDR2 is YYREEE (reference sequence). The CDR3 length is 13 residues. Here the CDR3 reads CASSLGTTDTQYF. For the CDR3, the DNA is TGTGCCAGCAGCTTGGGAACTACAGATACGCAGTATTTT. The full variable domain, in which reference TRBV5-4 and TRBJ2-3 provide the parts outside the CDR3, is ETGVTQSPTHLIKTRGQQVTLRCSSQSGHNTVSWYQQALGQGPQFIFQYYREEENGRGNFPPRFSGLQFPNYSSELNVNALELDDSALYLCASSLGTTDTQYFGPGTRLTVL.

The chain uses TRBV29-1 and TRBJ2-2; possibly TRBD2 for D (5 bases). V shed 7 bases and J shed 2 bases, with 20 bases lying between them. This CDR3 has 16 amino acids. Germline V gene sequence: CDR1 SQVTM, CDR2 ANQGSEA. This CDR3 reads CSGLLKGSRNTGELFF. The CDR3 region has the DNA TGCAGCGGACTACTAAAGGGCAGTAGAAACACCGGGGAGCTGTTTTTT.

This clone occurred once. J is TRBJ1-6 and V is TRBV27, with 8 positions matching TRBD1. V was clipped by 7 bases and J by 10 bases; unmatched bases: 9. Per the germline V gene, CDR1 is MNHEY and CDR2 is SMNVEV (reference sequence). This CDR3 is 14 amino acids long. The CDR3 DNA sequence: TGTGCCAGCACCCAAGACAGGGGAGCGTCACCCCTCCACTTT. Amino acid sequence: CASTQDRGASPLHF.

V usage is TRBV6-6 and J usage is TRBJ2-4; D not resolved. Trimming stripped 5 bases from V and 5 bases from J, with 10 bases between. Germline V gene lookup returns CDR1 MNHNY and CDR2 SVGAGI (reference sequence). The CDR3 has 13 residues. CDR3 region: CASSGPGENIQYF. CDR3 DNA sequence: TGTGCCAGCAGTGGCCCCGGTGAAAACATTCAGTACTTC.

This clone was counted only a few times. The CDR3 DNA reads TGTGCCAGCAGTCCAGGGACAGGGGAGACTGAAGCTTTCTTT. It yields the protein CASSPGTGETEAFF. The chain uses TRBV6-5 and TRBJ1-1; 10 positions agree with TRBD1. This CDR3 is built from 14 residues. Unmatched junction bases numbered 5, after V lost 5 bases and J lost 5 bases. The germline V gene has CDR1 MNHEY and CDR2 SVGAGI.

On this clone: Other DNA sequences in the same sample also yield this CDR3. The CDR3 loop is CASSREQETQYF. The CDR3 coding sequence is TGCGCCAGCAGTCGGGAACAAGAGACCCAGTACTTC. This sequence joins TRBV5-1 and TRBJ2-5, with a possible D match to TRBD2 (5 bases). CDR3 length: 12 residues. Germline values: CDR1 SGHRS, CDR2 YFSETQ. The V gene lost 5 bases and the J gene lost 2 bases, with 7 bases spanning the gap.

J is TRBJ2-1 and V is TRBV5-1, with D tentatively TRBD2 (6 bases). There are 16 residues in the CDR3. Per germline, CDR1 SGHRS and CDR2 YFSETQ. Trimming left V 4 bases short and J 0 bases short, with 14 bases between. CDR3 DNA: TGCGCCAGCAGCCTGGAGGGGCCGTACTCCTACAATGAGCAGTTCTTC. It specifies CASSLEGPYSYNEQFF.